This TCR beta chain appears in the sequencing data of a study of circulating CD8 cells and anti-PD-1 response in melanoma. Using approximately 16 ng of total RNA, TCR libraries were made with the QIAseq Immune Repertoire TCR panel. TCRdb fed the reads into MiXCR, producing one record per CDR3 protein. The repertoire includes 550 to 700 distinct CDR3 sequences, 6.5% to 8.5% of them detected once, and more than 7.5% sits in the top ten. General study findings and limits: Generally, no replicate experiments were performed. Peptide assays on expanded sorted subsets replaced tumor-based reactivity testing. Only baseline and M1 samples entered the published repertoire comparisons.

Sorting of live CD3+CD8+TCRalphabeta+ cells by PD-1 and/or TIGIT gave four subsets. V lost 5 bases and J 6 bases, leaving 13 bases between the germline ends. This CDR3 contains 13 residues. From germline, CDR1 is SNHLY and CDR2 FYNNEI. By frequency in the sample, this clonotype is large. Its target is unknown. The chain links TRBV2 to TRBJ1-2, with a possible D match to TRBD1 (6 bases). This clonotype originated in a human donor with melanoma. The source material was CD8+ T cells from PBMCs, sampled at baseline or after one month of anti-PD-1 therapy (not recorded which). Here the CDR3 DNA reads TGTGCCAGCAGTCCCGGGGCAGGGGATGGCTACACCTTC. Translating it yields CASSPGAGDGYTF. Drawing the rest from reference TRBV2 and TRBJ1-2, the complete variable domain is EPEVTQTPSHQVTQMGQEVILRCVPISNHLYFYWYRQILGQKVEFLVSFYNNEISEKSEIFDDQFSVERPDGSNFTLKIRSTKLEDSAMYFCASSPGAGDGYTFGSGTRLTVV.